This record covers a single TCR beta chain. The sample is drawn from a study of T cell responses to AZD1222 COVID-19 vaccine. In the study overall: Recipients boosted at about 4 weeks or about 12 weeks are pooled.

Generated by immunoSEQ multiplex PCR, the TCRdb table keeps only in-frame clones and is missing some. The data show 50,000 to 55,000 clones, about four fifths seen once. Sample: peripheral blood, taken on day 0 of AZD1222 vaccination. The receptor was isolated from an adult in good health.

Here the CDR3 reads CASSMVGQFPETQYF. CDR3 bases: TGTGCCAGTAGTATGGTAGGGCAGTTCCCAGAGACCCAGTACTTC. The J gene is TRBJ2-5, the V gene TRBV19; the D is unclear. This CDR3 has 15 amino acids. CDR1 and CDR2 (germline): LNHDA, SQIVND (reference sequence). V was clipped by 3 bases and J by 4 bases, with 15 bases between them.